This is a list of T cell receptor beta chains from one sample in a study of blood T cell repertoires in COVID-19. Method: immunoSEQ multiplex PCR; TCRdb's copy keeps in-frame clones and lacks some. The table lists around 270,000 clones, over 75% of them singletons. Sequencing used peripheral blood. The receptors stem from a human donor with COVID-19, enrolled during active disease. The donor label of this sample is uncertain. CDR3s leave out the opening cysteine and the closing phenylalanine or tryptophan.

TRBV2,TRBJ2-1,ASSYTGYNEQF
TRBV10-2,TRBJ2-3,ASKGADTQY
TRBV3-1/TRBV3-2,TRBJ2-1,ASSRSGTSGSIDEQF
TRBV7-9,TRBJ2-7,ASSSLGGASYEQY
TRBV11-2,TRBJ2-7,ASSLGGGQGREQY
TRBV9,TRBJ2-2,ASSPPGQRNTGELF
TRBV6-6,TRBJ1-1,ASSPLDHGETF
TRBV3-1/TRBV3-2,TRBJ2-7,ASSRGLAGYEQY
TRBV6-6,TRBJ2-7,ASSRWTSGRASVTYEQY
TRBV2,TRBJ1-5,ASSLQGVRQPQH
TRBV7-8,TRBJ2-6,ASSSRLAGGPGANVLT
TRBV20-1,TRBJ2-1,SASVGRNNEQF
TRBV28,TRBJ1-2,ASSSTGYSNYGYT
TRBV19,TRBJ2-2,ASSGNGPYTGELF
TRBV28,TRBJ1-3,ASSLGSSGNTIY
TRBV30,TRBJ2-3,AWSVERKERDTQY
TRBV7-9,TRBJ1-4,ASSLANRGSEKLF
TRBV28,TRBJ1-1,ASRLNRDPEAF
TRBV5-1,TRBJ1-4,ASSFSRDSNEKLF
TRBV28,TRBJ1-2,ASTSLGPNFYGYT
TRBV7-9,TRBJ2-6,ASSSISGANVLT
TRBV6-5,TRBJ1-2,ASRPSGGENGYT
TRBV19,TRBJ1-5,ASRREGLSNQPQH
TRBV3-1/TRBV3-2,TRBJ2-2,ASSQYGRGGELF
TRBV7-2,TRBJ1-5,ASSLAGRDQPQH
TRBV19,TRBJ1-1,ASTRTGALNTEAF
TRBV7-2,TRBJ1-2,ASSPGDRGWLGYT
TRBV2,TRBJ2-7,ASRGEGSRSEQY
TRBV7-8,TRBJ2-2,ASSPPGTGELF
TRBV3-1/TRBV3-2,TRBJ1-1,ASSQADRAGEAF
TRBV3-1/TRBV3-2,TRBJ2-7,ASSQGLAGGPYEQY
TRBV19,TRBJ2-7,ASSIQDRGAYEQY
TRBV24-1,TRBJ1-2,ATSDFSRATGTYGYT
TRBV2,TRBJ2-7,ASSVRAGPYEQY
TRBV6-1,TRBJ1-5,ASSEDPTVWPQH
TRBV21-1,TRBJ2-3,ASSKVTPGKPQTSGRNTQY
TRBV9,TRBJ2-1,ASSVGLAGVRANEQF
TRBV7-3,TRBJ1-1,ASSLTREDTEAF
TRBV5-4,TRBJ1-2,ASNALRGQPYT
TRBV5-4,TRBJ2-2,ASSPTGGPANGELF
TRBV5-5,TRBJ2-7,ASSFGGDTTYEQY
TRBV4-1,TRBJ2-1,ASSQDGSGSVLNEQF
TRBV7-2,TRBJ1-1,ASKTGVTNTEAF